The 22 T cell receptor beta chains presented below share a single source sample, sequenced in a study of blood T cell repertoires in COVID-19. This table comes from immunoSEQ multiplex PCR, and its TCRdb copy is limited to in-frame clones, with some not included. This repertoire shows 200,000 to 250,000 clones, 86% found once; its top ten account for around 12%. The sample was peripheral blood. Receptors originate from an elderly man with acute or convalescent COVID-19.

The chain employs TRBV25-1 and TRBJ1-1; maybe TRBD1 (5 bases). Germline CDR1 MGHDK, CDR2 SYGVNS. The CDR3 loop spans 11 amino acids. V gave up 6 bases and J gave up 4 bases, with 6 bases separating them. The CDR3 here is CASSTGTEAFF. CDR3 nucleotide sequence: TGTGCCAGCAGCACAGGCACTGAAGCTTTCTTT. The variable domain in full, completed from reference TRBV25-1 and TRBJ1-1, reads EADIYQTPRYLVIGTGKKITLECSQTMGHDKMYWYQQDPGMELHLIHYSYGVNSTEKGDLSSESTVSRIRTEHFPLTLESARPSHTSQYLCASSTGTEAFFGQGTRLTVV.

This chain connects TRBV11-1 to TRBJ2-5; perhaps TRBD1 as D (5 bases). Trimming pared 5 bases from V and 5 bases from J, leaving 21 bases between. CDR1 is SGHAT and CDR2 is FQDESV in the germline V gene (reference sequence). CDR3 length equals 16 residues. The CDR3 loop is CASSLGPPGLGETQYF. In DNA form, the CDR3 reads TGTGCCAGCAGCCTGGGCCCCCCAGGGCTCGGGGAGACCCAGTACTTC.

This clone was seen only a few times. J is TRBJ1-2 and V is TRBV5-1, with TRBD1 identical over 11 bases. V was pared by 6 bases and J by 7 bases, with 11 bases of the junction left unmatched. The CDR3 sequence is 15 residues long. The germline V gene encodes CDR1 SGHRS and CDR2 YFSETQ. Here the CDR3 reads CASIPDRGRFVGYTF. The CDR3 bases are TGCGCCAGCATCCCGGACAGGGGGCGTTTCGTTGGCTACACCTTC.

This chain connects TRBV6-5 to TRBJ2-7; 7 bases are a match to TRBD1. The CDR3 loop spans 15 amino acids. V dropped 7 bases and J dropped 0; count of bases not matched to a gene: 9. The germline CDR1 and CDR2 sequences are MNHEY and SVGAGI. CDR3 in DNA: TGTGCCAGCAACCCGGGACAGCCATCCTCCTACGAGCAGTACTTC. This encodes CASNPGQPSSYEQYF.

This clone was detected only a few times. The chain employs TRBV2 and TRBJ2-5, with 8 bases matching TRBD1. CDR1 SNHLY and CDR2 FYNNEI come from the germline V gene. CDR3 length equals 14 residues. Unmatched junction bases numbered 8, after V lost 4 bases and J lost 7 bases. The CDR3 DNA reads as TGTGCCAGCAGTGGGACAGGGTGGGCTGGGACCCAGTACTTC. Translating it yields CASSGTGWAGTQYF.

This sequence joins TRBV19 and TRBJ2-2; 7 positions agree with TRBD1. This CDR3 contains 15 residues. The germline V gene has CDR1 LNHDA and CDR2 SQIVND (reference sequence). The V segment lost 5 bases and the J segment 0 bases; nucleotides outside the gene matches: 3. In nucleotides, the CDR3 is TGTGCCAGTAGTGCCGGACAGGCGAACACCGGGGAGCTGTTTTTT. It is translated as CASSAGQANTGELFF.

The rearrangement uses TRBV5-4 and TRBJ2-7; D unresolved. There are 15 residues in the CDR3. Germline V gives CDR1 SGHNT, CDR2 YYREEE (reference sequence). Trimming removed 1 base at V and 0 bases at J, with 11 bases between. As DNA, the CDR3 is TGTGCCAGCAGCTTGTCAACAGATTACTCCTACGAGCAGTACTTC. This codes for CASSLSTDYSYEQYF.

CDR3 sequence: CASSLAGGVPDQPQHF. CDR3 nucleotide sequence: TGCGCCAGCAGCTTGGCCGGAGGGGTTCCCGATCAGCCCCAGCATTTT. This sequence joins TRBV5-1 and TRBJ1-5, with a possible D match to TRBD1 (5 bases). The germline V gene has CDR1 SGHRS and CDR2 YFSETQ. The V end lost 0 bases, the J end lost 5 bases, and 15 bases lay between the germline ends. This CDR3 region has 16 residues.

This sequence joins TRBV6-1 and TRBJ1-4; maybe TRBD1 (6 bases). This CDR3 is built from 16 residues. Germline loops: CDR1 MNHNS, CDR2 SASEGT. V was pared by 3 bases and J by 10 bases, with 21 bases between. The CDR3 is CASSDRDTLRGAKLFF. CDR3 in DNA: TGTGCCAGCAGTGACAGGGACACCCTAAGAGGTGCAAAACTGTTTTTT.

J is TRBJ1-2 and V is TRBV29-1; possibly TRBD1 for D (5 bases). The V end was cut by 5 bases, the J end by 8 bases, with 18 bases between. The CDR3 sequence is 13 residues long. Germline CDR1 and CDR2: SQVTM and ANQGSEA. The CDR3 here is CSVQGQALRGYTF. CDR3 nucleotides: TGCAGCGTTCAGGGCCAGGCCTTGCGGGGCTACACCTTC. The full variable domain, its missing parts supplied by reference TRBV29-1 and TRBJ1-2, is SAVISQKPSRDICQRGTSLTIQCQVDSQVTMMFWYRQQPGQSLTLIATANQGSEATYESGFVIDKFPISRPNLTFSTLTVSNMSPEDSSIYLCSVQGQALRGYTFGSGTRLTVV.

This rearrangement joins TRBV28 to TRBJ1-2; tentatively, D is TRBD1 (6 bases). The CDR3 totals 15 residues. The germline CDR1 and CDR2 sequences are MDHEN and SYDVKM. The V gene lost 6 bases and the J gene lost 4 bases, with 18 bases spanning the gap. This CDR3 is CASSSGVPYTYGYTF. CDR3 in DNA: TGTGCCAGCAGCTCAGGGGTTCCCTATACCTATGGCTACACCTTC.

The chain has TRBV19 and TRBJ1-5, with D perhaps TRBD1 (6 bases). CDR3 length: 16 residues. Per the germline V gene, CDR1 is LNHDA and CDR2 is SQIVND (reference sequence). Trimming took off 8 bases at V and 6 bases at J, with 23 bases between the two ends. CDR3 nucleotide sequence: TGTGCCAGTCGTAAACAGGGAGCCGAAACTAGTCAGCCCCAGCATTTT. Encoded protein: CASRKQGAETSQPQHF.

DNA of the CDR3: TGTGCCACCAGCAGGGACAGGGCTGGAAACACCATATATTTT. This gives the protein CATSRDRAGNTIYF. The J gene is TRBJ1-3, the V gene TRBV15; 8 bases line up with TRBD1. Germline CDR1 reads LNHNV; CDR2 reads YYDKDF (reference sequence). The CDR3 covers 14 residues. J gave up 2 bases and V 3 bases, and 0 bases lay outside the gene matches.

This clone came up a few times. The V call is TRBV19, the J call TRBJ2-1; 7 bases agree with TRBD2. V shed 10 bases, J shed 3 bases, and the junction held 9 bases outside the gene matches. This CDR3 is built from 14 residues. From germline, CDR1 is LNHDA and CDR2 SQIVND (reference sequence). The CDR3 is CATSGNPIYNEQFF. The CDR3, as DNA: TGTGCCACCAGCGGGAACCCCATCTACAATGAGCAGTTCTTC.

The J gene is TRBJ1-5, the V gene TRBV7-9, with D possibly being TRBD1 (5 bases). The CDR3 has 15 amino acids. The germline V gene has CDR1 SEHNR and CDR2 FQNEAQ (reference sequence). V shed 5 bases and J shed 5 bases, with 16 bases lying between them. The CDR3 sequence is CASSPGSGDYQPQHF. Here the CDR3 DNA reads TGTGCCAGCAGCCCCGGTTCGGGGGATTATCAGCCCCAGCATTTT.

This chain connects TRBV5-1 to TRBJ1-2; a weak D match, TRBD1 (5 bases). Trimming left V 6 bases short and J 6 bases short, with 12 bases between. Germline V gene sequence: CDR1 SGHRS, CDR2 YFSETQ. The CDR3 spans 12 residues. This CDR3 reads CASIGGEHGYTF. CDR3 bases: TGCGCCAGCATTGGAGGGGAGCATGGCTACACCTTC. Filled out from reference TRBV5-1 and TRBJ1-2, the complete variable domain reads KAGVTQTPRYLIKTRGQQVTLSCSPISGHRSVSWYQQTPGQGLQFLFEYFSETQRNKGNFPGRFSGRQFSNSRSEMNVSTLELGDSALYLCASIGGEHGYTFGSGTRLTVV.

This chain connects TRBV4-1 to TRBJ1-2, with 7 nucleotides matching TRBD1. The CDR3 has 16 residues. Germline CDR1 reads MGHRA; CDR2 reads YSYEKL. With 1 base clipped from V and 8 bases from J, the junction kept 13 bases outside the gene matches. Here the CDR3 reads CASSQAGTVSSRGYTF. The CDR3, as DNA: TGCGCCAGCAGCCAAGCCGGGACAGTTTCTTCTCGGGGCTACACCTTC.

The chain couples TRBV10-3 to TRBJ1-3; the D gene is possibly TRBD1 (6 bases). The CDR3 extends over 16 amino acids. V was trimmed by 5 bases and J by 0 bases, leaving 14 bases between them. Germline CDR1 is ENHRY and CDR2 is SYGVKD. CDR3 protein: CAISKGQLHSGNTIYF. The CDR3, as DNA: TGTGCCATCAGTAAAGGACAGCTCCACTCTGGAAACACCATATATTTT.

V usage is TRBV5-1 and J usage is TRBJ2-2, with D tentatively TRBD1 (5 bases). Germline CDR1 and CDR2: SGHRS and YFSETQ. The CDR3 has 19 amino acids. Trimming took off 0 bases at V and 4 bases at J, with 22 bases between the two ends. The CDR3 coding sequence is TGCGCCAGCAGCTTGGGTTCAGGGTTTGTTCGAGTGGGCACCGGGGAGCTGTTTTTT. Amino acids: CASSLGSGFVRVGTGELFF.

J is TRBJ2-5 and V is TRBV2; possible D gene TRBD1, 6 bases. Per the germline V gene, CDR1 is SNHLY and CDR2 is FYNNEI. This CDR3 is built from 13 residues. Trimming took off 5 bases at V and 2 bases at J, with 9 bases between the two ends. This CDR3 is CASSIGQQETQYF. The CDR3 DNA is TGTGCCAGCAGTATTGGACAGCAAGAGACCCAGTACTTC. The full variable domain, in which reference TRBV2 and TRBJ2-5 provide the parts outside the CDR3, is EPEVTQTPSHQVTQMGQEVILRCVPISNHLYFYWYRQILGQKVEFLVSFYNNEISEKSEIFDDQFSVERPDGSNFTLKIRSTKLEDSAMYFCASSIGQQETQYFGPGTRLLVL.

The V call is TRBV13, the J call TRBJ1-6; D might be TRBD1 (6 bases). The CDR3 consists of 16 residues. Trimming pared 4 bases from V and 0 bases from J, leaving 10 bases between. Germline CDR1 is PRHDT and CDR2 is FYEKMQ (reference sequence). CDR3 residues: CASSSTGSSYNSPLHF. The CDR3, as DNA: TGTGCCAGCAGCTCCACAGGGAGCTCCTATAATTCACCCCTCCACTTT.

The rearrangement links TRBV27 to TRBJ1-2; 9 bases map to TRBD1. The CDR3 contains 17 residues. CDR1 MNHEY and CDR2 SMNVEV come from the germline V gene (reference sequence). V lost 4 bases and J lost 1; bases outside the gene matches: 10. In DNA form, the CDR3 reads TGTGCCAGCAGTTCCCGGGCGGGGACAGGGCGTAACTATGGCTACACCTTC. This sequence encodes CASSSRAGTGRNYGYTF.